A selection of T cell receptor beta chains follows, all from one sample in a study of blood T cell repertoires in COVID-19. This table comes from immunoSEQ multiplex PCR, and its TCRdb copy is limited to in-frame clones, with some not included. There are 200,000 to 250,000 clones in the sample; 70% to 90% occur only once, and more than 1.4% lies in the top ten. Sequencing was done on a sample of peripheral blood. The receptor set was obtained from a young man with active or convalescent COVID-19. Each CDR3 is given with its conserved first and last residue. A D gene is named only where the DNA matches it firmly. Clone size is shown for a subset of rows, as once, few, many or a class of expanded clone.

cdr3_aa cdr3_nt d_call j_call v_call clone_size cdr3_length
CSVSHGTGADYGYTF TGCAGCGTCTCCCACGGGACAGGGGCGGACTATGGCTACACCTTC TRBD1 TRBJ1-2 TRBV29-1 NA 15
CASSPLVVGGNEQFF TGTGCCAGCAGCCCCCTGGTGGTCGGGGGGAATGAGCAGTTCTTC TRBD2 TRBJ2-1 TRBV11-2 NA 15
CASSSSGRGETQYF TGTGCCAGTAGTTCCAGCGGACGGGGGGAGACCCAGTACTTC NA TRBJ2-5 TRBV19 NA 14
CASSSGLNNEQFF TGTGCCAGCAGTTCAGGACTGAACAATGAGCAGTTCTTC NA TRBJ2-1 TRBV6-6 NA 13
CASTGLVAFEQFF TGTGCCAGCACGGGACTAGTGGCTTTTGAGCAGTTCTTC TRBD2 TRBJ2-1 TRBV28 few 13
CASGTGDYNEQFF TGTGCCAGCGGGACAGGTGATTACAATGAGCAGTTCTTC TRBD1 TRBJ2-1 TRBV19 NA 13
CAWSVLSSGGKAFF TGTGCCTGGAGTGTACTATCTAGCGGCGGAAAAGCTTTCTTT NA TRBJ1-1 TRBV30 NA 14
CASSLAGAGGAGDEQYF TGTGCCAGCAGCTTAGCGGGTGCGGGAGGTGCCGGGGACGAGCAGTACTTC TRBD2 TRBJ2-7 TRBV7-2 NA 17
CASSRGPENYGYTF TGTGCCAGCAGCAGGGGGCCAGAGAACTATGGCTACACCTTC TRBD1 TRBJ1-2 TRBV2 NA 14
CASSTVAGGRYEQYF TGTGCCAGCAGCACCGTAGCGGGAGGACGGTACGAGCAGTACTTC TRBD2 TRBJ2-7 TRBV6-2/TRBV6-3 NA 15
CAWSVRGWDRGLGQFF TGTGCCTGGAGTGTACGGGGGTGGGACAGGGGTTTAGGGCAGTTCTTC TRBD1 TRBJ2-1 TRBV30 once 16
CSASPGQKNTEAFF TGCAGTGCTAGTCCGGGACAGAAGAACACTGAAGCTTTCTTT TRBD1 TRBJ1-1 TRBV20-1 NA 14
CASSLGTGGETQYF TGTGCCAGCAGCTTGGGTACAGGGGGGGAGACCCAGTACTTC TRBD1 TRBJ2-5 TRBV5-8 NA 14
CASSQAGDGFTEAFF TGCGCCAGCAGCCAAGCAGGGGATGGTTTCACTGAAGCTTTCTTT NA TRBJ1-1 TRBV4-3 NA 15
CASSYGGQNTEAFF TGTGCCAGCAGTTACGGCGGGCAGAACACTGAAGCTTTCTTT NA TRBJ1-1 TRBV6-5 NA 14
CASSRTGVYGYTF TGTGCCAGTAGCCGGACAGGGGTCTATGGCTACACCTTC TRBD1 TRBJ1-2 TRBV19 few 13
CASRTQGATEAFF TGTGCCAGCAGGACTCAGGGGGCCACTGAAGCTTTCTTT TRBD1 TRBJ1-1 TRBV27 NA 13
CASSAGTGGAIGGKLFF TGTGCCAGCAGCGCGGGGACAGGGGGCGCGATTGGGGGAAAACTGTTTTTT TRBD1 TRBJ1-4 TRBV7-9 NA 17
CASSMGLAGSNEQFF TGTGCCAGTAGTATGGGACTAGCGGGAAGCAATGAGCAGTTCTTC TRBD2 TRBJ2-1 TRBV19 NA 15
CASSRPGYGYTF TGTGCCAGCAGTCGTCCGGGGTATGGCTACACCTTC NA TRBJ1-2 TRBV27 NA 12
CASSSGLDNSPLHF TGTGCCAGCAGTTCCGGGTTGGATAATTCACCCCTCCACTTT NA TRBJ1-6 TRBV2 NA 14
CASSQATGDNYGYTF TGCGCCAGCAGCCAAGCGACAGGGGATAACTATGGCTACACCTTC TRBD1 TRBJ1-2 TRBV4-3 once 15
CASTLYPGGNTEAFF TGTGCCAGTACCCTCTATCCGGGGGGGAACACTGAAGCTTTCTTT NA TRBJ1-1 TRBV19 few 15
CASSLVAGGPMNTEAFF TGTGCCAGCAGCTTAGTCGCGGGGGGGCCGATGAACACTGAAGCTTTCTTT NA TRBJ1-1 TRBV7-9 NA 17
CASSPVAGGTGELFF TGTGCCAGTAGCCCCGTAGCGGGAGGGACCGGGGAGCTGTTTTTT TRBD2 TRBJ2-2 TRBV19 NA 15
CASSQNRVQPQHF TGTGCCAGCTCACAGAACCGGGTTCAGCCCCAGCATTTT NA TRBJ1-5 TRBV18 once 13
CASSLWPGLAGDTQYF TGTGCCAGCAGTTTATGGCCAGGACTAGCGGGAGATACGCAGTATTTT TRBD2 TRBJ2-3 TRBV28 NA 16
CASVRDSRVRDEQFF TGTGCCAGCGTCCGGGACTCTAGGGTCAGGGATGAGCAGTTCTTC NA TRBJ2-1 TRBV5-8 NA 15
CASSGAVPPPTYNEQFF TGTGCCAGCAGTGGGGCAGTGCCCCCACCAACCTACAATGAGCAGTTCTTC NA TRBJ2-1 TRBV25-1 NA 17
CASSQIAGPGYEQYF TGCGCCAGCAGCCAAATAGCGGGCCCAGGCTACGAGCAGTACTTC TRBD2 TRBJ2-7 TRBV4-1 NA 15
CASRGQGSYEQYF TGTGCCAGCCGAGGACAGGGTTCCTACGAGCAGTACTTC TRBD1 TRBJ2-7 TRBV25-1 NA 13
CASSRWQGAYEQYF TGTGCCAGCAGCCGCTGGCAGGGGGCCTACGAGCAGTACTTC TRBD1 TRBJ2-7 TRBV11-2 NA 14
CASSPDRAGNTIYF TGTGCCAGCTCACCCGACAGGGCAGGAAACACCATATATTTT TRBD1 TRBJ1-3 TRBV18 NA 14
CASAEYFLGSYEQYF TGTGCCAGCGCTGAGTACTTTCTCGGTTCCTACGAGCAGTACTTC NA TRBJ2-7 TRBV6-5 NA 15
CASRYSGEKTYEQYF TGTGCCAGCAGATACTCAGGGGAAAAGACCTACGAGCAGTACTTC NA TRBJ2-7 TRBV6-5 NA 15
CASSAHTGITEAFF TGTGCCAGCAGCGCCCATACAGGAATCACTGAAGCTTTCTTT NA TRBJ1-1 TRBV7-2 NA 14
CASSDVAPSYNEQFF TGTGCCAGCAGTGATGTAGCGCCCTCCTACAATGAGCAGTTCTTC NA TRBJ2-1 TRBV25-1 NA 15
CASGETGRENTEAFF TGTGCCAGCGGAGAGACAGGGCGGGAGAACACTGAAGCTTTCTTT TRBD1 TRBJ1-1 TRBV2 NA 15
CASRYTRQREYNTGELFF TGTGCCAGCAGGTATACACGTCAGCGGGAGTACAACACCGGGGAGCTGTTTTTT TRBD2 TRBJ2-2 TRBV7-9 NA 18
CASSVGAETQYF TGTGCCAGCAGCGTAGGGGCAGAGACCCAGTACTTC NA TRBJ2-5 TRBV9 once 12
CASSFRRETGIQYF TGTGCCAGCAGTTTTAGACGGGAAACCGGCATTCAGTACTTC NA TRBJ2-4 TRBV28 NA 14
CASSSGGLGNQPQHF TGTGCCAGCAGCTCAGGGGGCCTGGGCAATCAGCCCCAGCATTTT TRBD1 TRBJ1-5 TRBV6-5 few 15
CASRRSGSSIDTQYF TGTGCCAGCAGGCGTAGCGGGAGCTCGATTGATACGCAGTATTTT TRBD2 TRBJ2-3 TRBV7-2 NA 15
CASSYQGEATQYF TGTGCCAGCAGCTACCAGGGGGAAGCGACCCAGTACTTC TRBD1 TRBJ2-5 TRBV7-2 NA 13
CASSLGAGLGAFF TGTGCCAGCAGTTTAGGTGCAGGGCTTGGAGCTTTCTTT NA TRBJ1-1 TRBV12-3/TRBV12-4 NA 13
CASRPTGGNQPQHF TGTGCCAGCAGACCGACAGGGGGCAATCAGCCCCAGCATTTT TRBD1 TRBJ1-5 TRBV7-9 once 14
CASRLILAGGEQYF TGTGCCAGCAGATTGATCCTAGCGGGAGGCGAGCAGTACTTC TRBD2 TRBJ2-7 TRBV6-5 NA 14
CASSSQGARNQPQHF TGTGCCAGCAGTTCTCAGGGGGCGCGGAATCAGCCCCAGCATTTT TRBD1 TRBJ1-5 TRBV27 NA 15